This TCR beta chain was sequenced during a study of blood T cell repertoires in COVID-19. Here immunoSEQ multiplex PCR was the method, and the copy in TCRdb shows in-frame clones only, minus some. The sample holds 250,000 to 400,000 clones, around 88% seen once. V was clipped by 2 bases and J by 2 bases, with 10 bases between them. Germline loops: CDR1 SGHNT, CDR2 YYREEE (reference sequence). The CDR3 covers 14 residues. The TCR comes from a woman aged 30 to 39 with COVID-19, enrolled during active disease. Sample: peripheral blood. The genes are TRBV5-4 and TRBJ2-5, with unresolved D. CDR3 residues: CASSLIPSQETQYF. Here the CDR3 DNA reads TGTGCCAGCAGCTTAATACCTAGTCAAGAGACCCAGTACTTC. The full variable domain, completed using reference TRBV5-4 and TRBJ2-5, is ETGVTQSPTHLIKTRGQQVTLRCSSQSGHNTVSWYQQALGQGPQFIFQYYREEENGRGNFPPRFSGLQFPNYSSELNVNALELDDSALYLCASSLIPSQETQYFGPGTRLLVL.